This paragraph covers one T cell receptor (beta chain) sequence. The data were produced by immunoSEQ multiplex PCR, yet TCRdb's version contains in-frame clones alone and is incomplete. Among about 140,000 clones, around nine tenths were seen once, and the ten largest hold about 9%. CDR3 length: 15 amino acids. Germline-derived CDR1 and CDR2 are KGHSH and LQKENI. V was pared by 3 bases and J by 2 bases, with 3 bases of the junction left unmatched. The data derive from a study of control samples from healthy donors and cancer patients. The material sequenced was blood. The clonotype was recovered from a woman aged 30 to 39 in good health. The chain links TRBV18 to TRBJ2-2; TRBD1 matches 7 bases. The CDR3 is CASSPAGGNTGELFF. DNA of the CDR3: TGTGCCAGCTCACCGGCAGGGGGAAACACCGGGGAGCTGTTTTTT.